This TCR beta chain was identified in a study of T-cell reconstitution after alpha-beta-depleted transplantation in children. The CDR3 is 13 residues long. The trim removed 3 bases at V and 4 bases at J, leaving 1 base unmatched. The germline V gene has CDR1 DFQATT and CDR2 SNEGSKA (reference sequence). The TCRbeta library incorporated unique molecular identifiers. Each CDR3 protein is one row after TCRdb ran MiXCR on the PCR reads. Of around 680,000 distinct CDR3 sequences in the sample, 16% were seen once. The clonotype comes from a human donor who donated a stem cell graft to a child with acute myeloid leukemia. Sequencing was performed on PBMCs from the stem cell graft donor, taken from the stem cell graft. The chain recombines TRBV20-1 with TRBJ2-3; 10 bases agree with TRBD1. DNA of the CDR3: TGCAGTGCTAGGGACAGGGGGTCAGATACGCAGTATTTT. Translating it yields CSARDRGSDTQYF.